This is a list of T cell receptor beta chains from one sample in a study of PD-L1 blockade in urothelial cancer. Generated by immunoSEQ multiplex PCR, the TCRdb table keeps only in-frame clones and is missing some. The data hold 50,000 to 55,000 clones, with 85% to 90% observed a single time. The source was PBMCs, collected around atezolizumab (anti-PD-L1) treatment. The receptors stem from a man in his 60s with urothelial cancer. Each CDR3 is given with its conserved first and last residue. Fields, in order: D gene, J gene, V gene, CDR3 length, CDR3 protein. The D gene is left open where the match is weak.

d_gene: TRBD1; j_gene: TRBJ1-6; v_gene: TRBV2; len: 16; CDR3aa: CASRTKDRAEFSPLHF
d_gene: -; j_gene: TRBJ2-7; v_gene: TRBV7-2; len: 13; CDR3aa: CASSFPSSYEQYF
d_gene: TRBD1; j_gene: TRBJ2-7; v_gene: TRBV6-5; len: 14; CDR3aa: CASRLGQGAYEQYF
d_gene: TRBD2; j_gene: TRBJ2-1; v_gene: TRBV29-1; len: 14; CDR3aa: CSVVRGGSYNEQFF
d_gene: TRBD1; j_gene: TRBJ2-7; v_gene: TRBV6-6; len: 16; CDR3aa: CASSFSLDRPFPEQYF
d_gene: -; j_gene: TRBJ2-3; v_gene: TRBV11-2; len: 18; CDR3aa: CASSLDGPRSVDTDTQYF
d_gene: -; j_gene: TRBJ1-2; v_gene: TRBV9; len: 15; CDR3aa: CASSTPQGLSYGYTF
d_gene: TRBD1; j_gene: TRBJ1-6; v_gene: TRBV30; len: 14; CDR3aa: CAWNQAGGSSPLHF
d_gene: -; j_gene: TRBJ2-2; v_gene: TRBV28; len: 14; CDR3aa: CASSPYRGGGELFF
d_gene: TRBD1; j_gene: TRBJ2-1; v_gene: TRBV6-1; len: 12; CDR3aa: CASSQDRGKQFF
d_gene: -; j_gene: TRBJ2-2; v_gene: TRBV5-6; len: 15; CDR3aa: CASSSLAEGTGELFF
d_gene: TRBD1; j_gene: TRBJ2-7; v_gene: TRBV9; len: 16; CDR3aa: CASSVGSTGGSYEQYF
d_gene: TRBD1; j_gene: TRBJ1-5; v_gene: TRBV19; len: 12; CDR3aa: CASRQGNQPQHF
d_gene: -; j_gene: TRBJ2-1; v_gene: TRBV6-5; len: 15; CDR3aa: CASSYSLAPNNEQFF
d_gene: TRBD2; j_gene: TRBJ2-3; v_gene: TRBV7-2; len: 16; CDR3aa: CASSLEGLAAMDTQYF
d_gene: TRBD2; j_gene: TRBJ2-5; v_gene: TRBV7-2; len: 13; CDR3aa: CASRRGDQETQYF
d_gene: TRBD1; j_gene: TRBJ1-3; v_gene: TRBV5-1; len: 15; CDR3aa: CASSIGQGTGNTIYF
d_gene: -; j_gene: TRBJ1-1; v_gene: TRBV30; len: 13; CDR3aa: CAWSVSVNTEAFF
d_gene: -; j_gene: TRBJ2-2; v_gene: TRBV7-2; len: 15; CDR3aa: CASSLLARGTGELFF
d_gene: -; j_gene: TRBJ1-1; v_gene: TRBV10-2; len: 13; CDR3aa: CASTGWVGTEAFF
d_gene: -; j_gene: TRBJ2-2; v_gene: TRBV5-4; len: 16; CDR3aa: CASSQDGGRPPGELFF
d_gene: TRBD1; j_gene: TRBJ1-2; v_gene: TRBV5-5; len: 14; CDR3aa: CASRLPGQDYGYTF
d_gene: -; j_gene: TRBJ1-3; v_gene: TRBV19; len: 15; CDR3aa: CASSTRGRSGNTIYF
d_gene: -; j_gene: TRBJ1-1; v_gene: TRBV7-9; len: 13; CDR3aa: CASSLDMNTEAFF
d_gene: -; j_gene: TRBJ1-4; v_gene: TRBV2; len: 15; CDR3aa: CASSPPRATNEKLFF
d_gene: TRBD1; j_gene: TRBJ2-5; v_gene: TRBV6-1; len: 20; CDR3aa: CASSEKPGQGASPYQGTQYF
d_gene: -; j_gene: TRBJ2-1; v_gene: TRBV18; len: 15; CDR3aa: CASSPLARGLGEQFF
d_gene: TRBD1; j_gene: TRBJ2-6; v_gene: TRBV5-1; len: 19; CDR3aa: CASSAVGTGGWSGANVLTF
d_gene: TRBD2; j_gene: TRBJ2-3; v_gene: TRBV7-9; len: 14; CDR3aa: CASSISGRADTQYF
d_gene: -; j_gene: TRBJ1-2; v_gene: TRBV5-4; len: 15; CDR3aa: CASSLARRGNYGYTF
d_gene: TRBD1; j_gene: TRBJ2-1; v_gene: TRBV5-1; len: 14; CDR3aa: CASSPTDRGYEQFF
d_gene: -; j_gene: TRBJ2-3; v_gene: TRBV6-5; len: 15; CDR3aa: CASNRAPGGTDTQYF
d_gene: -; j_gene: TRBJ1-3; v_gene: TRBV21-1; len: 16; CDR3aa: CASGHEPGTGKNTIYF
d_gene: -; j_gene: TRBJ1-4; v_gene: TRBV28; len: 14; CDR3aa: CASEAVATNEKLFF
d_gene: TRBD2; j_gene: TRBJ2-7; v_gene: TRBV7-8; len: 14; CDR3aa: CASSVAGGPYEQYF
d_gene: -; j_gene: TRBJ2-3; v_gene: TRBV10-3; len: 13; CDR3aa: CAISNTNTDTQYF
d_gene: -; j_gene: TRBJ1-5; v_gene: TRBV7-9; len: 15; CDR3aa: CASSLDGDSNQPQHF
d_gene: -; j_gene: TRBJ1-2; v_gene: TRBV14; len: 15; CDR3aa: CASSPSGGRSDGYTF
d_gene: TRBD2; j_gene: TRBJ2-1; v_gene: TRBV2; len: 14; CDR3aa: CASSSGLAGGEQFF
d_gene: -; j_gene: TRBJ2-1; v_gene: TRBV10-2; len: 13; CDR3aa: CASRNDLARKQFF
d_gene: -; j_gene: TRBJ1-1; v_gene: TRBV5-1; len: 14; CDR3aa: CASSLVAVIAEAFF